These T cell receptor beta chains were read from a single sample in a study of cytomegalovirus exposure and HLA in healthy donors. The data were produced by immunoSEQ multiplex PCR, yet TCRdb's version contains in-frame clones alone and is incomplete. Found here are under 200,000 clones, roughly 79% of them singletons; the top ten hold more than 2%. Specimen: PBMCs. Receptors were obtained from a woman in her 30s in good health and CMV-seropositive. The CDR3 runs from the conserved cysteine through the conserved F or W. The D gene is left open where the match is weak. Clone size is stated in some rows and not others, as once, few, many or a class when expanded.

>TRBJ2-7|TRBV25-1|.|once
TGTGCCAGCAGTCGGGGGTCGAAGTACGAGCAGTACTTC
CASSRGSKYEQYF
>TRBJ2-7|TRBV28|TRBD2|.
TGTGCCAGCAGTGGGACTACAGATTCTTACGAGCAGTACTTC
CASSGTTDSYEQYF
>TRBJ1-2|TRBV11-2|.|few
TGTGCCAGCAGCACACAATACTTC
CASSTQYF
>TRBJ1-1|TRBV7-9|.|.
TGTGCCAGCAGCTTAGCCGCCATATGGGAGACTGAAGCTTTCTTT
CASSLAAIWETEAFF
>TRBJ2-2|TRBV10-1|.|.
TGCGCCAGCAGTGGGGGGCGAGGACAGTCGAACACCGGGGAGCTGTTTTTT
CASSGGRGQSNTGELFF
>TRBJ1-2|TRBV6-5|TRBD1|.
TGTGCCAGCAGACCCCCGGGACAGGGTTTTAGAGGCTACACCTTC
CASRPPGQGFRGYTF
>TRBJ1-2|TRBV25-1|.|.
TGTGCCAGCAGTGATGGCAGGGGATGGATCAGAGGAGGCTACACCTTC
CASSDGRGWIRGGYTF
>TRBJ1-1|TRBV5-1|.|.
TGCGCCAGCAGCCCACTGGGGGCAGTTCGATCAGGCACTGAAGCTTTCTTT
CASSPLGAVRSGTEAFF
>TRBJ1-2|TRBV11-2|TRBD1|.
TGTGCCAGCAGCAAGGACAGGGGAATTGGCTACACCTTC
CASSKDRGIGYTF
>TRBJ1-1|TRBV6-6|.|.
TGTGCCAGCAGCCTACCACAGGGTGGGTTAACGGGAGCTTTCTTT
CASSLPQGGLTGAFF
>TRBJ1-5|TRBV19|.|.
TGTGCCAGTAGTTTCGACAGCTCCAATCAGCCCCAGCATTTT
CASSFDSSNQPQHF
>TRBJ2-2|TRBV28|.|.
TGTGCCAGCAGCCCCGGTGGTTGGAACACCGGGGAGCTGTTTTTT
CASSPGGWNTGELFF
>TRBJ2-7|TRBV18|.|once
TGTGCCAGCTCACTTACCGAGGCGTACGAGCAGTACTTC
CASSLTEAYEQYF
>TRBJ1-1|TRBV7-2|.|.
TGTGCCAGCAGCATACTATCTTATACTTGGGACACTGAAGCTTTCTTT
CASSILSYTWDTEAFF
>TRBJ2-7|TRBV5-6|TRBD2|.
TGTGCCAGCAGCCTCGGACTAGCGGGGGGTACCCTACGGGAGCAGTACTTC
CASSLGLAGGTLREQYF
>TRBJ1-2|TRBV27|TRBD1|.
TGTGCCAGCAGTCCTAACGAACAGGGGAGTGGCTACACCTTC
CASSPNEQGSGYTF
>TRBJ2-7|TRBV6-1|.|few
TGTGCCACCCAAAGGGGGACAATCTCCTACGAGCAGTACTTC
CATQRGTISYEQYF
>TRBJ1-1|TRBV18|.|.
TGTGCCAGCTCATATCTAGGACAGACGAACACTGAAGCTTTCTTT
CASSYLGQTNTEAFF
>TRBJ2-1|TRBV5-1|TRBD2|.
TGCGCCAGCAGCTTGGGAGGGTTCGGACTAGCGGGAGGGCTAACCTACAATGAGCAGTTCTTC
CASSLGGFGLAGGLTYNEQFF
>TRBJ1-4|TRBV7-6|TRBD1|.
TGTGCCAGCAGCCGATATCCAGGGGGCGAAGATGAAAAACTGTTTTTT
CASSRYPGGEDEKLFF
>TRBJ1-2|TRBV5-6|.|few
TGTGCCAGTGGATTCGGGGGTTCTAACTATGGCTACACCTTC
CASGFGGSNYGYTF
>TRBJ2-7|TRBV29-1|.|.
TGCAGCGTTGGGTTTACAGGTTCTAGGCGGGGCGAGCAGTACTTC
CSVGFTGSRRGEQYF
>TRBJ2-7|TRBV6-6|.|.
TGTGCCAGCAGTTACCCTCCGCCGAGGATCTACGAGCAGTACTTC
CASSYPPPRIYEQYF
>TRBJ2-7|TRBV7-9|TRBD2|few
TGTGCCAGCAGCCGCCATAGCGGGGGCACCTACGAGCAGTACTTC
CASSRHSGGTYEQYF
>TRBJ1-2|TRBV6-5|TRBD1|.
TGTGCCAGCAGCAGGGGACAGTACATGGGTGGCTACACCTTC
CASSRGQYMGGYTF
>TRBJ1-5|TRBV7-8|.|few
TGTGCCAGCAGCTTAGGGCGGAGGGAAAAGAAGGTTCCCCAGCATTTT
CASSLGRREKKVPQHF
>TRBJ2-7|TRBV7-8|TRBD2|.
TGTGCCAGCAGCCCCTGGGGGGGAGAGGAAAGCGAGCAGTACTTC
CASSPWGGEESEQYF
>TRBJ2-1|TRBV6-5|.|.
TGTGCCAGCAGTTACCAACAATACAATGAGCAGTTCTTC
CASSYQQYNEQFF
>TRBJ2-3|TRBV9|TRBD2|.
TGTGCCAGCAGCCCCGGCGCTAGCGGGAGGGGCGATACGCAGTATTTT
CASSPGASGRGDTQYF
>TRBJ2-7|TRBV5-4|.|.
TGTGCCAGCAGCCGGATCGACACCTCCTACGAGCAGTACTTC
CASSRIDTSYEQYF
>TRBJ2-1|TRBV6-5|TRBD2|.
TGTGCCAGCAGTACTAGCGGGGGCCATCAGTTCTTC
CASSTSGGHQFF
>TRBJ1-1|TRBV25-1|.|.
TGTGCCAGCAGACAGGAACTTAACACTGAAGCTTTCTTT
CASRQELNTEAFF
>TRBJ2-5|TRBV27|TRBD2|.
TGTGCCAGCAGGGGAGGGTGGGAAAGTCTGGGAGAGACCCAGTACTTC
CASRGGWESLGETQYF
>TRBJ1-3|TRBV9|.|.
TGTGCCAGCAGCGTAGAGGGGTCTGGAAACACCATATATTTT
CASSVEGSGNTIYF
>TRBJ1-1|TRBV6-1|.|.
TGTGCCAGCAGTTTCTCAGGGTACGACACTGAAGCTTTCTTT
CASSFSGYDTEAFF
>TRBJ1-2|TRBV6-5|TRBD1|.
TGTGCCAGCAGCCTGGGACAGTTCTATGGCTACACCTTC
CASSLGQFYGYTF
>TRBJ2-5|TRBV6-6|.|.
TGTGCCAGCAGTTACGGACTGCCGGGGACCCAGTACTTC
CASSYGLPGTQYF
>TRBJ1-1|TRBV9|.|.
TGTGCCAGCAGCGTAGAGACAGGAGATTGGACTGAAGCTTTCTTT
CASSVETGDWTEAFF
>TRBJ2-1|TRBV5-8|TRBD1|.
TGTGCCAGCAGCTTGGAGGCTGGGACAGTGGGGGACAATGAGCAGTTCTTC
CASSLEAGTVGDNEQFF
>TRBJ2-5|TRBV28|TRBD1|.
TGTGCCAGCAGTTCTCGGACAGGGGAGCAGTACTTC
CASSSRTGEQYF
>TRBJ2-3|TRBV4-1|TRBD2|once
TGCGCCAGCAGCCAAGTGGGGGGGGGCACAGATACGCAGTATTTT
CASSQVGGGTDTQYF
>TRBJ1-1|TRBV7-2|TRBD1|.
TGTGCCAGCAAGTTTGGACAGGGCATGAGCACTGAAGCTTTCTTT
CASKFGQGMSTEAFF
>TRBJ2-7|TRBV10-1|.|.
TGCGCCAGCAGTGAGTCGGGCAGCTACGAGCAGTACTTC
CASSESGSYEQYF
>TRBJ2-5|TRBV18|TRBD2|.
TGTGCCAGCTCCCGAGCGGGGTCTGAGACCCAGTACTTC
CASSRAGSETQYF
>TRBJ2-5|TRBV4-1|TRBD2|.
TGCGCCAGCAGCCAAGATGCGGCGGGGGGCCAAGAGACCCAGTACTTC
CASSQDAAGGQETQYF